This TCR beta chain was sequenced during a study of CXCR3-negative and CXCR3-positive naive CD8 T cells. Findings of the study overall: Partially decreased CXCR3 expression was recorded after cryopreservation, and fresh PBMCs were used in most assays.

The authors made the TRB cDNA libraries by 5' RACE using UMI labels. TCRdb re-called the 5' RACE reads, yielding one record per CDR3 amino acid sequence without DNA. The sample totals about 57,000 distinct CDR3 sequences; its top ten clones hold about a quarter. The germline V gene encodes CDR1 MDHEN and CDR2 SYDVKM. This CDR3 has 14 amino acids. This clonotype is classed as medium-sized by frequency. Its cognate antigen is unknown. The receptor's source is a human donor in good health. Some clones in this sample may be carry-over from other donors' samples. Sequencing used memory CD8+ T cells from blood. The rearrangement joins TRBV28 to TRBJ1-2; TCRdb's D gene call, TRBD1, goes unchecked for lack of DNA. The CDR3 sequence is CASSQNREWDGYTF.